The rows below give T cell receptor beta chains drawn from one sample of a study of vaccination and CD4 T cells after COVID-19. No antigen has been identified for these receptors. TCRdb processed the PCR reads anew with MiXCR; each CDR3 protein has one entry. The repertoire holds 4,300 or so distinct CDR3 sequences, with approximately 26% as singletons. The specimen sequenced was CD4+ T cells from blood, cultured in vitro. Receptor source: a human donor who had recovered from COVID-19. The CDR3 runs from the conserved cysteine through the conserved F or W. A D gene is named only where the DNA matches it firmly. Size values are once, few and many counts, or a class for expanded clones, and some rows have none.

TRBJ2-5,few,TRBV15,TRBD2,TGTGCCACCAGCAGAGATCCAGCGGGGGGGCAAGAGACCCAGTACTTC,CATSRDPAGGQETQYF
TRBJ1-3,-,TRBV23-1,-,TGCGCCAGCAGTCAAGCCTCCATATATTTT,CASSQASIYF
TRBJ1-2,medium-sized,TRBV6-5,-,TGTGCCAGCAGTTACATGGGGCGGAGTGGCTACACCTTC,CASSYMGRSGYTF
TRBJ2-3,few,TRBV5-1,TRBD2,TGCGCCAGCAGCAGCGGACTAGCGCTCATCACAGATACGCAGTATTTT,CASSSGLALITDTQYF
TRBJ1-1,few,TRBV2,-,TGTGCCAGCGTCCCCGGGACCCTAAACACTGAAGCTTTCTTT,CASVPGTLNTEAFF
TRBJ2-3,few,TRBV4-2,-,TGTGCCAGCAGCCAACCTGCAACAGATACGCAGTATTTT,CASSQPATDTQYF
TRBJ1-5,-,TRBV6-1,-,TGTGCCAGCAGAAAAGGGCGGGCGGATCAGCCCCAGCATTTT,CASRKGRADQPQHF
TRBJ1-1,-,TRBV12-3/TRBV12-4,-,TGTGCCAGCAGTTTAGCAGGCAGGGGGAACACTGAAGCTTTCTTT,CASSLAGRGNTEAFF
TRBJ1-1,-,TRBV7-2,-,TGTGCCAGCAGGACTGGGCAGGGATACACTGAAGCTTTCTTT,CASRTGQGYTEAFF
TRBJ1-3,medium-sized,TRBV19,-,TGTGCCAGTGCCCGGACAGACTCTGGAAACACCATATATTTT,CASARTDSGNTIYF
TRBJ1-1,-,TRBV4-2,-,TGTGCCAGCAGCCAACATGGGGGGGGAATGAACACTGAAGCTTTCTTT,CASSQHGGGMNTEAFF
TRBJ2-5,-,TRBV2,TRBD2,TGTGCCAGCAAGTCCCCTAGCGGGGGGGAGTGGGAAGAGACCCAGTACTTC,CASKSPSGGEWEETQYF
TRBJ1-1,-,TRBV11-2,-,TGTGCCAGCAGCTTAGCCGGAACCGCTTTCTTT,CASSLAGTAFF
TRBJ1-5,-,TRBV20-1,-,TGCAGTGCTAGTGGTAAAGGCTTCAATCAGCCCCAGCATTTT,CSASGKGFNQPQHF
TRBJ1-2,-,TRBV6-1,TRBD1,TGTGCCAGCAGTGAAGACAGGGGAGGGCATGGCTACACCTTC,CASSEDRGGHGYTF
TRBJ2-2,medium-sized,TRBV6-1,TRBD1,TGTGCCAGCAGTCGCGGGACAGGGACTCCCACCGCCGGGGAGCTGTTTTTT,CASSRGTGTPTAGELFF
TRBJ2-3,few,TRBV24-1,-,TGTGCCACCAGTGATCACACGACAAGGGGAGATACGCAGTATTTT,CATSDHTTRGDTQYF
TRBJ1-4,medium-sized,TRBV27,TRBD1,TGTGCCAGCAAGCAGGGGGTGTTGGGTGAAAAACTGTTTTTT,CASKQGVLGEKLFF
TRBJ2-5,-,TRBV12-2,-,TGTGCAAGTCGCTTAGTGACAGGGAAAGAGACCCAGTACTTC,CASRLVTGKETQYF
TRBJ2-7,-,TRBV18,-,TGTGCCAGCTCACCGGTTTTGGACAGCTCCTACGAGCAGTACTTC,CASSPVLDSSYEQYF
TRBJ1-1,-,TRBV29-1,-,TGCAGCGCCTACAGGGATATGAACACTGAAGCTTTCTTT,CSAYRDMNTEAFF
TRBJ1-2,few,TRBV6-1,TRBD1,TGTGCCAGCAGACCACGGACAGGGCTCTATGGCTACACCTTC,CASRPRTGLYGYTF
TRBJ1-5,-,TRBV6-1,-,TGTGCCAGCAGTGATCTAATGCCCCAGCATTTT,CASSDLMPQHF
TRBJ2-5,-,TRBV18,TRBD2,TGTGCCAGCTCTGAAGTCGGCGGGGGAGAGACCCAGTACTTC,CASSEVGGGETQYF
TRBJ1-6,-,TRBV12-3/TRBV12-4,-,TGTGCCAGCAGTCTGGGACATGATAATTCACCCCTCCACTTT,CASSLGHDNSPLHF
TRBJ2-1,-,TRBV2,-,TGTGCCAGCATGGGCAGAATTTACAATGAGCAGTTCTTC,CASMGRIYNEQFF
TRBJ2-5,-,TRBV7-9,-,TGTGCCAGCAGCTTATTGGCAGGGCAAGAGACCCAGTACTTC,CASSLLAGQETQYF
TRBJ1-5,few,TRBV6-2/TRBV6-3,-,TGTGCCAGCGGGGGGCAGGAGATAAGCAATCAGCCCCAGCATTTT,CASGGQEISNQPQHF
TRBJ1-6,-,TRBV5-1,TRBD1,TGCGCCAGCAGACCCCCGGGGACAGGGGGCTTTTCACCCCTCCACTTT,CASRPPGTGGFSPLHF
TRBJ1-1,few,TRBV30,-,TGTGCCTGGAGCCCTGGGGGGGGTAAAACTGAAGCTTTCTTT,CAWSPGGGKTEAFF
TRBJ1-5,medium-sized,TRBV20-1,-,TGCAGTGCTAGTCAGGGCCCCAATCAGCCCCAGCATTTT,CSASQGPNQPQHF
TRBJ2-5,once,TRBV7-9,-,TGTGCCAGCAGACCGACACGGCCGCAAGAGACCCAGTACTTC,CASRPTRPQETQYF
TRBJ1-3,-,TRBV5-4,-,TGTGCCAGCAGCTTGGATGGGGTAGGAAACACCATATATTTT,CASSLDGVGNTIYF
TRBJ1-3,-,TRBV12-3/TRBV12-4,TRBD1,TGTGCCAGCAGTGAGCGGGACAGGCGCTCTGGAAACACCATATATTTT,CASSERDRRSGNTIYF
TRBJ2-2,-,TRBV15,-,TGTGCCACCAGCAGAGATCCCGACCCGGGGATCACCGGGGAGCTGTTTTTT,CATSRDPDPGITGELFF
TRBJ1-2,medium-sized,TRBV11-2,TRBD1,TGTGCCAGCAGCGGACAGGGGGTGGGCTATGGCTACACCTTC,CASSGQGVGYGYTF
TRBJ2-3,-,TRBV7-2,TRBD1,TGTGCCAGCACCCCGGGACAGGGAACAGATACGCAGTATTTT,CASTPGQGTDTQYF
TRBJ1-2,-,TRBV19,-,TGTGCCAGTAGTATCTCCCCCACTGGGGACGCAACGAATGGCTACACCTTC,CASSISPTGDATNGYTF
TRBJ1-2,few,TRBV6-5,TRBD1,TGTGCCAGCAGTTCACAGGGGGCCAAGGGCTACACCTTC,CASSSQGAKGYTF
TRBJ2-7,few,TRBV20-1,-,TGCAGTGCCCACGCGGGGGCTTACGAGCAGTACTTC,CSAHAGAYEQYF
TRBJ1-5,few,TRBV20-1,-,TGCAGTGCTAGAGAGGGGAATAGCAATCAGCCCCAGCATTTT,CSAREGNSNQPQHF
TRBJ2-5,medium-sized,TRBV5-1,-,TGCGCCAGCAGCAAGGACAGTCCCCACCAAGAGACCCAGTACTTC,CASSKDSPHQETQYF
TRBJ1-1,medium-sized,TRBV7-6,-,TGTGCCAGCAGCGGGTCGGGGGGCGAAGCTTTCTTT,CASSGSGGEAFF
TRBJ2-5,-,TRBV7-6,TRBD2,TGTGCCAGCACTCCCGGGGGGGGGGCGGAGACCCAGTACTTC,CASTPGGGAETQYF
TRBJ2-5,few,TRBV7-9,-,TGTGCCAGCAGCTTTGGAGATGGGGGGATGAAAGAGACCCAGTACTTC,CASSFGDGGMKETQYF
TRBJ2-5,few,TRBV30,-,TGTGCCTGGACCCTAGGGCTCTCGACGGAGACCCAGTACTTC,CAWTLGLSTETQYF
TRBJ2-5,-,TRBV6-5,TRBD2,TGTGCCAGCAGTTACATGGGACTAGCCAGCCCCCAGTACTTC,CASSYMGLASPQYF
TRBJ2-4,-,TRBV6-1,-,TGTGCCAGCAGTGAAGTTCCGAGGATACAGGTGAAGTCTTCCAAAAACATTCAGTACTTC,CASSEVPRIQVKSSKNIQYF
TRBJ2-7,medium-sized,TRBV6-1,TRBD1,TGTGCCAGCAGGCAACCGGGACAGGGGTCCTACGAGCAGTACTTC,CASRQPGQGSYEQYF
TRBJ2-1,few,TRBV27,-,TGTGCCAGCAGTTTATCAGACGCTTACAATGAGCAGTTCTTC,CASSLSDAYNEQFF
TRBJ1-1,hyperexpanded,TRBV6-5,TRBD1,TGTGCCAGCAGTTACAACAGGGGATTGACTGAAGCTTTCTTT,CASSYNRGLTEAFF
TRBJ2-4,-,TRBV5-5,TRBD1,TGTGCCAGCAGCTTAAGGATAGGACAGGATTACGACATTCAGTACTTC,CASSLRIGQDYDIQYF
TRBJ1-3,-,TRBV20-1,-,TGCAGTGCCCCCTCCGCAGGGACTGGAAACACCATATATTTT,CSAPSAGTGNTIYF